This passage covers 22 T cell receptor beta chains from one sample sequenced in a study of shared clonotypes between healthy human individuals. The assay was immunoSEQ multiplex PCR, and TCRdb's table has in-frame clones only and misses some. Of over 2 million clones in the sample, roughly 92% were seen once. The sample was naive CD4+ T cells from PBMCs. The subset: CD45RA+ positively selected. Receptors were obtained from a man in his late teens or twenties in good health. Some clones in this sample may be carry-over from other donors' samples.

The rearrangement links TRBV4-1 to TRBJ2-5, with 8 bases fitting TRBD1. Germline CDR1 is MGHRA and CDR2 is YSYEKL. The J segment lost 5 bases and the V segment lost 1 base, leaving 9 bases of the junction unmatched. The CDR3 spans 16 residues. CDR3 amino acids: CASSQGPDRAGETQYF. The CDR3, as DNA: TGCGCCAGCAGCCAAGGTCCGGACAGGGCTGGGGAGACCCAGTACTTC.

This CDR3 reads CASSLGTGGGTEAFF. The CDR3 DNA is TGTGCCAGCAGCTTGGGGACAGGGGGCGGCACTGAAGCTTTCTTT. The rearrangement joins TRBV7-2 to TRBJ1-1; 12 bases align to TRBD1. This CDR3 contains 15 residues. Trimming cost V 3 bases and J 4 bases; bases outside gene matches: 3. The germline CDR1 and CDR2 sequences are SGHTA and FQGNSA.

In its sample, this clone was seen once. This chain's CDR3 is CAISESTDTDTQYF. For the CDR3, the DNA is TGTGCCATCAGTGAGTCGACGGACACAGATACGCAGTATTTT. V is TRBV10-3 and J is TRBJ2-3; no definite D call. V lost 0 bases and J 2 bases, leaving 6 bases between the germline ends. The CDR3 sequence is 14 residues long. Germline V gene sequence: CDR1 ENHRY, CDR2 SYGVKD.

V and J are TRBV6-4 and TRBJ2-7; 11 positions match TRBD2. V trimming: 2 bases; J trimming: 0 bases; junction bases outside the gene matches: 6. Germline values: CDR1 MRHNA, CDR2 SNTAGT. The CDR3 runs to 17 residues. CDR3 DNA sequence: TGTGCCAGCAGTGACCCACCTAGCGGGAGGCGCTCCTACGAGCAGTACTTC. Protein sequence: CASSDPPSGRRSYEQYF.

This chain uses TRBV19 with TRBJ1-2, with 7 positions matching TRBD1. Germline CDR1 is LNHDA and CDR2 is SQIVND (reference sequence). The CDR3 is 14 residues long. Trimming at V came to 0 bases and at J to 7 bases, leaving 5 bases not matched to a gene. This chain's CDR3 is CASSIEGQRGGYTF. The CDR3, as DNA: TGTGCCAGTAGTATAGAGGGACAGCGGGGTGGCTACACCTTC.

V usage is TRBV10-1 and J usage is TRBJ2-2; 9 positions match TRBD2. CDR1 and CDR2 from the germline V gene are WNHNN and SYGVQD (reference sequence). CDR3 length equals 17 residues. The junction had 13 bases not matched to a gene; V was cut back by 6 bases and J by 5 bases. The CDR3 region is CASSIGREGPRTGELFF. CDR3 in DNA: TGCGCCAGCAGCATCGGGCGGGAGGGCCCGCGGACCGGGGAGCTGTTTTTT.

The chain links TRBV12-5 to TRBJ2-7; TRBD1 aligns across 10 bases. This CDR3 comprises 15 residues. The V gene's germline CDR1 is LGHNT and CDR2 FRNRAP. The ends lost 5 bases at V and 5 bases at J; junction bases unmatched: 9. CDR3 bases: TGTGCTAGTGGTCCCCAGGGACAGGGGAGCCACGAGCAGTACTTC. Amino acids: CASGPQGQGSHEQYF.

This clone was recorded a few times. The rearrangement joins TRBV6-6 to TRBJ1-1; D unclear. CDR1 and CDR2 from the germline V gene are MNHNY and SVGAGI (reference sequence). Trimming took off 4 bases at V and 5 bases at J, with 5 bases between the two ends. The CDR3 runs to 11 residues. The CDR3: CASSSPTEAFF. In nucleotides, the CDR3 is TGTGCCAGCAGTTCCCCGACTGAAGCTTTCTTT.

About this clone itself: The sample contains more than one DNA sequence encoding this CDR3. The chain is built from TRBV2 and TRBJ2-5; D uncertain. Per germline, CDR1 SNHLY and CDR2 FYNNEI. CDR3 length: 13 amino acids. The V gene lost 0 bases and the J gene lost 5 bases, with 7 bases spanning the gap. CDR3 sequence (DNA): TGTGCCAGCAGTGAAGCCCTCCGGGAGACCCAGTACTTC. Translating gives CASSEALRETQYF.

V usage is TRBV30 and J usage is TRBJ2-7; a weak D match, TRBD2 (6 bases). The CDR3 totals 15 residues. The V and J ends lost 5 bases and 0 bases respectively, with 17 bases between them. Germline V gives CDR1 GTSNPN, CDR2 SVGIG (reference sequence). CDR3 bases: TGTGCCTGGGGCCTGGGGAGGTTAAGCTCCTACGAGCAGTACTTC. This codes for CAWGLGRLSSYEQYF.

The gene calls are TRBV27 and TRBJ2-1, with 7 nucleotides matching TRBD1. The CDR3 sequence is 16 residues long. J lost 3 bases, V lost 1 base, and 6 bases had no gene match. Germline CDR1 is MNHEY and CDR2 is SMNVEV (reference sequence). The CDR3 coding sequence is TGTGCCAGCAGTTTATACCCGGGACAGAACTACAATGAGCAGTTCTTC. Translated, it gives CASSLYPGQNYNEQFF.

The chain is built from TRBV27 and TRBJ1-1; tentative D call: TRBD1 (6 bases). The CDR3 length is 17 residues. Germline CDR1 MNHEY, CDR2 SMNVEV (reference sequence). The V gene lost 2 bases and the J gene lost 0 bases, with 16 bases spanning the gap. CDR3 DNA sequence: TGTGCCAGCAGTTTAGGGGCAGGGGAAATAATGAACACTGAAGCTTTCTTT. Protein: CASSLGAGEIMNTEAFF.

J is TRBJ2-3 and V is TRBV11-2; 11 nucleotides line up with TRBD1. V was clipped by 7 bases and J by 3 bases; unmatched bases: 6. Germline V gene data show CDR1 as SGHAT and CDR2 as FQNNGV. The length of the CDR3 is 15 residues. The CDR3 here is CASTQWDRGTDTQYF. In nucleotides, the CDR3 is TGTGCCAGCACCCAGTGGGACAGGGGGACAGATACGCAGTATTTT.

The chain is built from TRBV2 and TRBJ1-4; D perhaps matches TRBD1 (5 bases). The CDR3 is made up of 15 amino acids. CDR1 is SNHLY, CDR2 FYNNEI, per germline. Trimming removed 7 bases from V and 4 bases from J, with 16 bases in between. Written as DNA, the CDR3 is TGTGCCAGCACCTTAAGCGGGACTTATAATGAAAAACTGTTTTTT. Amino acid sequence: CASTLSGTYNEKLFF.

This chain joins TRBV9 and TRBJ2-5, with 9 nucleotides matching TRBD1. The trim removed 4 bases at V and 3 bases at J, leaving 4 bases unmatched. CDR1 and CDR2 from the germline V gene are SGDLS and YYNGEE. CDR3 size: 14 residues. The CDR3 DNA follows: TGTGCCAGCAGCTGGAGGACAGGGGAAGAGACCCAGTACTTC. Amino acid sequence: CASSWRTGEETQYF.

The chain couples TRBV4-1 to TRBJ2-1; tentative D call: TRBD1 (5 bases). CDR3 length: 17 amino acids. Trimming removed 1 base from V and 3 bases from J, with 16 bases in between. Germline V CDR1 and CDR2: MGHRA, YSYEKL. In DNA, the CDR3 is TGCGCCAGCAGCCAAGTGGGCCGTGACAGAAACTACAATGAGCAGTTCTTC. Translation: CASSQVGRDRNYNEQFF.

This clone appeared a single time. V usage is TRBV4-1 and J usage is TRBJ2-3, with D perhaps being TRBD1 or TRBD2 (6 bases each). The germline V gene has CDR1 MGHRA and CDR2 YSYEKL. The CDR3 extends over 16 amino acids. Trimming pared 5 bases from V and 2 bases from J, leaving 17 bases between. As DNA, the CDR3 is TGCGCCAGCAGCATGGAGGGGGTCCCCCACACAGATACGCAGTATTTT. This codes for CASSMEGVPHTDTQYF.

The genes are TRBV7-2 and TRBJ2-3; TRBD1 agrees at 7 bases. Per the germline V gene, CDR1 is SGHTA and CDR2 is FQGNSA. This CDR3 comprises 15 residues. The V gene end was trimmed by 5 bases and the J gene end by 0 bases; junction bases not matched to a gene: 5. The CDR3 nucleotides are TGTGCCAGCAGCGTCCCGGGACAGAGCACAGATACGCAGTATTTT. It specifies CASSVPGQSTDTQYF.

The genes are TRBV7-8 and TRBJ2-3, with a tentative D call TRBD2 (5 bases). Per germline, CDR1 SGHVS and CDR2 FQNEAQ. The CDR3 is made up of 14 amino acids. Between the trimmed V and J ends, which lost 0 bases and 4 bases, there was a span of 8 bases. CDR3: CASSLAGAPDTQYF. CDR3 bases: TGTGCCAGCAGCTTAGCGGGAGCCCCAGATACGCAGTATTTT.

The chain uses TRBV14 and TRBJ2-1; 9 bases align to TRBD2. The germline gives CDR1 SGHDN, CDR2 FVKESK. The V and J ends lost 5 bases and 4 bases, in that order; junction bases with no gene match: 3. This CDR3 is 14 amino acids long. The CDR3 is CASSSSGIYNEQFF. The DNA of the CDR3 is TGTGCCAGCAGCTCTAGCGGGATTTACAATGAGCAGTTCTTC.

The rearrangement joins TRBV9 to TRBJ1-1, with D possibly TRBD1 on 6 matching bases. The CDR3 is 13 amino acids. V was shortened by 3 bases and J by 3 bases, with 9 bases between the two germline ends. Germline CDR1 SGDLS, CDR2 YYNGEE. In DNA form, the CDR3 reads TGTGCCAGCAGCGAGGGGGTCGACACTGAAGCTTTCTTT. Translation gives CASSEGVDTEAFF. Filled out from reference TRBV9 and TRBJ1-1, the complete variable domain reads DSGVTQTPKHLITATGQRVTLRCSPRSGDLSVYWYQQSLDQGLQFLIQYYNGEERAKGNILERFSAQQFPDLHSELNLSSLELGDSALYFCASSEGVDTEAFFGQGTRLTVV.

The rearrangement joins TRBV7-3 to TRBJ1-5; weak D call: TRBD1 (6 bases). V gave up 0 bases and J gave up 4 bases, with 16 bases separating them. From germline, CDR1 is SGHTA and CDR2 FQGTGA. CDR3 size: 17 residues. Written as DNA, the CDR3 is TGTGCCAGCAGCTTAACCGCCCCCTACAGGGCTAATCAGCCCCAGCATTTT. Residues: CASSLTAPYRANQPQHF.